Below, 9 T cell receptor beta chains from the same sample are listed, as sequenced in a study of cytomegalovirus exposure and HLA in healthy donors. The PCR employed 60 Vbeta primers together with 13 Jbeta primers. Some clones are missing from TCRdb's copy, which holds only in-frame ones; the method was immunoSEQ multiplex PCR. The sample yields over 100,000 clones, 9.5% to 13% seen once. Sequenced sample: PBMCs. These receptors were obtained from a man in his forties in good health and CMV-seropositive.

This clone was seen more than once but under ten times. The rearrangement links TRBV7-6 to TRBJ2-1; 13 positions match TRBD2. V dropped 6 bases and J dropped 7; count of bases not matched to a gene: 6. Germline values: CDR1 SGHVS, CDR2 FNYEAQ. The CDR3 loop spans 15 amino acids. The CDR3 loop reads CASRELAGGDNEQFF. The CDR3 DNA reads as TGTGCCAGCAGGGAACTAGCGGGAGGGGATAATGAGCAGTTCTTC.

CDR3 residues: CASSPGEETQYF. In DNA, the CDR3 is TGTGCCAGCAGTCCGGGGGAGGAGACCCAGTACTTC. This chain uses TRBV6-5 with TRBJ2-5; weak D call: TRBD2 (6 bases). Trimming cost V 5 bases and J 5 bases, with 9 bases left between them. Germline V gene lookup returns CDR1 MNHEY and CDR2 SVGAGI. There are 12 residues in the CDR3.

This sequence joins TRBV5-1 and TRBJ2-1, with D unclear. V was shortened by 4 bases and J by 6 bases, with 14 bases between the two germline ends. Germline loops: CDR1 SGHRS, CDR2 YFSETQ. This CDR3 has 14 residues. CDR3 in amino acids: CASSPQTPGNEQFF. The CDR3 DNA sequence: TGCGCCAGCAGCCCACAAACGCCGGGCAATGAGCAGTTCTTC.

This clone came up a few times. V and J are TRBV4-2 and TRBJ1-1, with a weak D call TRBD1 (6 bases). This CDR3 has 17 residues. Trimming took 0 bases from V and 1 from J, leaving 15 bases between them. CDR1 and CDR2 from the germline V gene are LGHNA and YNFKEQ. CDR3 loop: CASSQDRPGAANTEAFF. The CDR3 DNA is TGTGCCAGCAGCCAAGATCGACCAGGGGCAGCGAACACTGAAGCTTTCTTT.

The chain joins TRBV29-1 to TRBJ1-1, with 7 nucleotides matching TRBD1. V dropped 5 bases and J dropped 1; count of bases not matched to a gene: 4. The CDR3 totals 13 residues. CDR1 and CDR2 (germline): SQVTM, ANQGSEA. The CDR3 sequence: CSVSRTGNTEAFF. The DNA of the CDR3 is TGCAGCGTTTCCCGGACAGGGAACACTGAAGCTTTCTTT.

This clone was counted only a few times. CDR3 in DNA: TGTGCCAGCAGGGCCGGGGACTACGAGCAGTACTTC. Amino acids: CASRAGDYEQYF. This sequence joins TRBV7-3 and TRBJ2-7; tentatively, D is TRBD2 (5 bases). The CDR3 runs to 12 residues. Germline V gene data show CDR1 as SGHTA and CDR2 as FQGTGA. Trimming stripped 6 bases from V and 3 bases from J, with 9 bases between. The full variable domain, completed using reference TRBV7-3 and TRBJ2-7, is GAGVSQTPSNKVTEKGKYVELRCDPISGHTALYWYRQSLGQGPEFLIYFQGTGAADDSGLPNDRFFAVRPEGSVSTLKIQRTERGDSAVYLCASRAGDYEQYFGPGTRLTVT.

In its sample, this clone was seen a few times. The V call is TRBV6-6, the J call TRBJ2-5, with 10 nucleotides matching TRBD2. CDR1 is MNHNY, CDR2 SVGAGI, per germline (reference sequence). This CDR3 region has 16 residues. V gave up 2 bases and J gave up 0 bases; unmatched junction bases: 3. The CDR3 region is CASSYQTSGNQETQYF. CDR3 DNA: TGTGCCAGCAGTTACCAAACTAGCGGGAACCAAGAGACCCAGTACTTC.

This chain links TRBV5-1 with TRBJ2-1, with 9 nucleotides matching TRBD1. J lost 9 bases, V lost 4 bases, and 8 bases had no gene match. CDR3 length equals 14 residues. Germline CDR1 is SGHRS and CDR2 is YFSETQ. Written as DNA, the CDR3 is TGCGCCAGCAGCCTCGGACAGGGGCAAGGTGAGCAGTTCTTC. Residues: CASSLGQGQGEQFF.

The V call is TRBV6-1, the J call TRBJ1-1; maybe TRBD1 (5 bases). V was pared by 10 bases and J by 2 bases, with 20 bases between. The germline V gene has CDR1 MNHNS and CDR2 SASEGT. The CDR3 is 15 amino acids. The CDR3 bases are TGTGCCACCCACAGGTCGGCGGAGACTAACACTGAAGCTTTCTTT. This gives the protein CATHRSAETNTEAFF.